These 13 T cell receptor beta chains originate from one sample sequenced in a study of T-cell reconstitution after alpha-beta-depleted transplantation in children. Unique molecular identifiers were incorporated when the TCRbeta library was constructed. TCRdb re-called the PCR reads through MiXCR, storing one row per CDR3 protein. The repertoire consists of 200,000 to 250,000 distinct CDR3 sequences, with 6.5% to 9% occurring once and the leading ten covering roughly 5.8%. The sample in question was PBMCs, mostly from graft donor cells, obtained 180 days after TCRalphabeta/CD19-depleted stem cell transplant. These TCRs come from a male patient younger than 18 who had a stem cell transplant for acute lymphoblastic leukemia, so the T cells may come from the graft donor.

This clonotype was found many times. This chain connects TRBV7-9 to TRBJ2-1; a weak D match, TRBD2 (5 bases). CDR1 and CDR2 from the germline V gene are SEHNR and FQNEAQ (reference sequence). The V gene lost 2 bases and the J gene lost 6 bases, with 14 bases spanning the gap. The CDR3 loop spans 15 amino acids. CDR3 amino acids: CASSLRRGLGNEQFF. Here the CDR3 DNA reads TGTGCCAGCAGCTTACGTCGCGGGCTCGGCAATGAGCAGTTCTTC.

This clonotype was seen ten or more times. The rearrangement links TRBV6-4 to TRBJ2-3; 10 nucleotides match TRBD1. The J segment lost 4 bases and the V segment lost 2 bases, leaving 6 bases of the junction unmatched. CDR1 and CDR2 (germline): MRHNA, SNTAGT. The CDR3 runs 16 residues. In DNA, the CDR3 is TGTGCCAGCAGTGACGACCCGGGACAGGGGTCAGATACGCAGTATTTT. Amino acid sequence: CASSDDPGQGSDTQYF.

Ten or more counts support this clonotype. The V and J genes are TRBV7-8 and TRBJ2-5; 8 nucleotides align to TRBD2. Germline CDR1 is SGHVS and CDR2 is FQNEAQ. V shed 5 bases, J shed 2 bases, and the junction held 7 bases outside the gene matches. The length of the CDR3 is 15 residues. Here the CDR3 DNA reads TGTGCCAGCAGCACTCAGCCTAGCGGGCAAGAGACCCAGTACTTC. It is translated as CASSTQPSGQETQYF. The full variable domain, in which reference TRBV7-8 and TRBJ2-5 provide the parts outside the CDR3, is GAGVSQSPRYKVAKRGQDVALRCDPISGHVSLFWYQQALGQGPEFLTYFQNEAQLDKSGLPSDRFFAERPEGSVSTLKIQRTQQEDSAVYLCASSTQPSGQETQYFGPGTRLLVL.

Many counts were recorded for this clonotype. This sequence joins TRBV15 and TRBJ2-7; D remains ambiguous. V dropped 0 bases and J dropped 2 bases, with 11 bases sitting between them. CDR1 LNHNV and CDR2 YYDKDF come from the germline V gene (reference sequence). The CDR3 runs to 15 residues. CDR3 region: CATSRDLGSTYEQYF. The CDR3 DNA reads as TGTGCCACCAGCAGAGACCTCGGGTCCACCTACGAGCAGTACTTC.

This clonotype came up many times. J is TRBJ1-3 and V is TRBV12-3 or TRBV12-4, with TRBD1 matching 7 bases. The CDR3 runs to 16 residues. Unmatched junction bases numbered 7, after V lost 3 bases and J lost 2 bases. This CDR3 is CASSFSFTGAGNTIYF. CDR3 nucleotides: TGTGCCAGCAGTTTCTCCTTTACAGGGGCTGGAAACACCATATATTTT.

J is TRBJ1-2 and V is TRBV7-9; D gene unclear. Germline CDR1 is SEHNR and CDR2 is FQNEAQ (reference sequence). This CDR3 is 15 amino acids long. The V gene lost 5 bases and the J gene lost 0 bases, with 13 bases spanning the gap. The CDR3 is CASSRSGETNYGYTF. CDR3 DNA: TGTGCCAGCAGCCGAAGTGGCGAAACTAACTATGGCTACACCTTC.

Ten or more counts support this clonotype. The chain has TRBV21-1 and TRBJ2-5. TRBV21-1 is designated a pseudogene. The CDR3 runs 12 residues. CDR3 residues: CASSRTPETQYF. CDR3 bases: TGTGCCAGCAGCAGGACCCCAGAGACCCAGTACTTC.

In its sample, this clonotype was seen many times. This sequence joins TRBV29-1 and TRBJ2-2; 14 bases align to TRBD2. The CDR3 has 17 amino acids. From germline, CDR1 is SQVTM and CDR2 ANQGSEA. J gave up 1 base and V 2 bases, and 3 bases lay outside the gene matches. CDR3 sequence (DNA): TGCAGCGTTGAACGGACTAGCGGGAGGTGGAACACCGGGGAGCTGTTTTTT. Protein product: CSVERTSGRWNTGELFF.

This clonotype appeared many times. The chain couples TRBV7-8 to TRBJ1-6; a weak D match, TRBD1 (6 bases). The CDR3 has 16 residues. The ends were cut back, 1 base at V and 7 bases at J, with 14 bases in the middle. Germline V gene data show CDR1 as SGHVS and CDR2 as FQNEAQ. In nucleotides, the CDR3 is TGTGCCAGCAGCTTAGGGCAGGGGACCCTCAATTCACCCCTCCACTTT. Translating it yields CASSLGQGTLNSPLHF.

This clonotype came up many times. The V gene is TRBV7-3, the J gene TRBJ2-2; 11 bases fit TRBD2. CDR1 is SGHTA, CDR2 FQGTGA, per germline. The CDR3 contains 18 residues. V lost 1 base, J lost 0 bases, and 4 bases stayed unmatched. CDR3 in amino acids: CASSLNPLAGANTGELFF. DNA of the CDR3: TGTGCCAGCAGCTTAAACCCACTAGCGGGGGCGAACACCGGGGAGCTGTTTTTT.

The sample holds many counts of this clonotype. J is TRBJ2-1 and V is TRBV10-3; D remains ambiguous. Germline V gene sequence: CDR1 ENHRY, CDR2 SYGVKD. V was pared by 0 bases and J by 4 bases, with 10 bases between. CDR3 size: 15 residues. The CDR3 here is CAISESMQKYNEQFF. For the CDR3, the DNA is TGTGCCATCAGTGAGTCGATGCAGAAATACAATGAGCAGTTCTTC.

This clonotype was observed at least ten times. This chain connects TRBV20-1 to TRBJ2-1; 8 bases agree with TRBD1. This CDR3 has 14 amino acids. V gave up 3 bases and J gave up 3 bases; unmatched junction bases: 4. Per germline, CDR1 DFQATT and CDR2 SNEGSKA (reference sequence). The CDR3 region is CSASDRGNYNEQFF. The CDR3 DNA reads TGCAGTGCTAGTGACAGGGGAAACTACAATGAGCAGTTCTTC.

This clonotype showed up many times. The chain has TRBV5-1 and TRBJ2-7, with D possibly being TRBD2 (5 bases). Trimming left V 3 bases short and J 1 base short, with 14 bases between. Germline CDR1 SGHRS, CDR2 YFSETQ. The CDR3 runs 15 residues. The CDR3 DNA follows: TGCGCCAGCAGCTCGGGATTGTTACATTCCTACGAGCAGTACTTC. This translates into CASSSGLLHSYEQYF.